Included here is one T cell receptor (beta chain) sequence, with context. The target antigen is unknown. It was CD45RO-negative cells, positively selected for CCR7, that made up naive CD8 cells, with terminally differentiated effector memory CD45RA+ cells excluded. Donors were healthy HIV-negative adults without recent acute infections or vaccinations. This entry comes from a study of shared clonotypes between healthy human individuals. Whole-study context: For every donor, three CD4 naive, three CD4 memory, two CD8 naive and one CD8 memory plates were used. Findings and caveats of the study: When naive CD4 clonotypes were compared across a few donors, 5% to 5.5% were shared. In having few donors, the study represented limited genetic and exposure-history diversity.

TCRdb's table, derived via immunoSEQ multiplex PCR, lists solely in-frame clones and lacks some. The sample contains roughly 2.1 million clones, roughly 91% of which appear only once. Germline CDR1 is SGHVS and CDR2 is FNYEAQ. The CDR3 loop spans 16 amino acids. Between the trimmed V and J ends, which lost 1 base and 1 base, there was a span of 13 bases. The sequence was obtained from a man between 18 and 29 years old in good health. Some clones in this sample may be carry-over from other donors' samples. Sequencing input: naive CD8+ T cells from PBMCs. This rearrangement joins TRBV7-6 to TRBJ2-5; D gene ambiguous. In DNA form, the CDR3 reads TGTGCCAGCAGCTTAGGGGCCCGCCTGGGCCAAGAGACCCAGTACTTC. It encodes CASSLGARLGQETQYF.